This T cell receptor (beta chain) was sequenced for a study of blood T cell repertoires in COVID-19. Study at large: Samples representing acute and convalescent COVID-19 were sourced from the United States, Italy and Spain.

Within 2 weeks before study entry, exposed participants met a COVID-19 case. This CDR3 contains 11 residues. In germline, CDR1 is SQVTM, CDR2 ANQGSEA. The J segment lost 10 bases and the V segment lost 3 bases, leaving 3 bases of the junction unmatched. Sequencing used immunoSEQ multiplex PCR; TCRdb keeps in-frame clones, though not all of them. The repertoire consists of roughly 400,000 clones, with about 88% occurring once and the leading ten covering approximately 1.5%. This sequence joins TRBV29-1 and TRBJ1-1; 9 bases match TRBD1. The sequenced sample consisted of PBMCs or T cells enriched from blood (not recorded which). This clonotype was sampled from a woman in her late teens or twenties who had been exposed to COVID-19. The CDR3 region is CSVDLQGAAFF. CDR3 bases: TGCAGCGTTGACTTACAGGGGGCAGCTTTCTTT.